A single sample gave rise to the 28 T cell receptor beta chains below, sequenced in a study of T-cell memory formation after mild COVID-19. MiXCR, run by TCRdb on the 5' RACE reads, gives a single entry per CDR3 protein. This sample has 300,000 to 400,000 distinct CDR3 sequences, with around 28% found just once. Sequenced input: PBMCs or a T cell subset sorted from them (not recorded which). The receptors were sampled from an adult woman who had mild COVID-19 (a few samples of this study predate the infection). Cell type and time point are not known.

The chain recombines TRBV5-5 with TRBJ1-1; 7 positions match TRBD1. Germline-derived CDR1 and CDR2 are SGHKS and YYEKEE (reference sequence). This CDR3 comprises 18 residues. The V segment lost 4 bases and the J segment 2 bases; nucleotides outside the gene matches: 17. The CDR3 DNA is TGTGCCAGCAGCAAATACTCGACAGGGTCGAGCGTAAACACTGAAGCTTTCTTT. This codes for CASSKYSTGSSVNTEAFF.

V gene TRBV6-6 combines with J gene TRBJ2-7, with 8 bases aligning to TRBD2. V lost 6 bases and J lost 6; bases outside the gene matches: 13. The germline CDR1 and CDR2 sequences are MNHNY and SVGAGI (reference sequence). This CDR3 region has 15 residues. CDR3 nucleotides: TGTGCCAGCAGCCCCGGGACTAGGGGTTATTTCGAGCAGTACTTC. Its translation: CASSPGTRGYFEQYF.

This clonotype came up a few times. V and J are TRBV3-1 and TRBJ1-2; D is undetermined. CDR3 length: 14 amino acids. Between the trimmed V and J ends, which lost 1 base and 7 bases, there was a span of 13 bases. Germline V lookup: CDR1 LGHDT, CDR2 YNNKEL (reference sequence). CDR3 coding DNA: TGTGCCAGCAGCCAAGTCCGCCATTCCGGTGGCTACACCTTC. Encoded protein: CASSQVRHSGGYTF.

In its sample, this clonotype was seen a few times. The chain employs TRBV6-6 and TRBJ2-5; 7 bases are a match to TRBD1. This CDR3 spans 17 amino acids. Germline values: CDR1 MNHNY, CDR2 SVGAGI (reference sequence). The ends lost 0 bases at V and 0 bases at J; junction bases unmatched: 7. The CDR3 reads CASSYSAYGTDQETQYF. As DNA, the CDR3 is TGTGCCAGCAGTTACTCAGCCTACGGGACAGACCAAGAGACCCAGTACTTC.

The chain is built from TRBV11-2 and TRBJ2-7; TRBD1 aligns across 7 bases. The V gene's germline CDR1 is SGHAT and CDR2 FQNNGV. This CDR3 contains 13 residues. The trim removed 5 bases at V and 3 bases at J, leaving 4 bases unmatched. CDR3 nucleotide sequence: TGTGCCAGCAGCATCGGGACAGACTACGAGCAGTACTTC. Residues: CASSIGTDYEQYF.

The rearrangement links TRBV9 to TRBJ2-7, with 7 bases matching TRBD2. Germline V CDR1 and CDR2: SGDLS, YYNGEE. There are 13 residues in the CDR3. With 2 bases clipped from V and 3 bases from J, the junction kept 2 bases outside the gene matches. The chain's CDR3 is CASSVGLLYEQYF. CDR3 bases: TGTGCCAGCAGCGTGGGACTACTCTACGAGCAGTACTTC.

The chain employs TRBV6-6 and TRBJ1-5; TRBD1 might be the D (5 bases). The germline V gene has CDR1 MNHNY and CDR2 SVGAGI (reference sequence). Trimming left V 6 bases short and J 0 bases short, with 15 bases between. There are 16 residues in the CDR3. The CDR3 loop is CASSPDSAYSNQPQHF. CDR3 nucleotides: TGTGCCAGCAGCCCTGACAGCGCTTATAGCAATCAGCCCCAGCATTTT.

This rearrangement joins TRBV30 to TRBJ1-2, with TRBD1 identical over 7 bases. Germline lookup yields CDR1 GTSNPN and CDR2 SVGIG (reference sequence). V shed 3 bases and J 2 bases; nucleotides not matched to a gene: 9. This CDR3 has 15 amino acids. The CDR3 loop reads CAWRARQGFNYGYTF. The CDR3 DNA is TGTGCCTGGAGAGCAAGACAGGGCTTCAACTATGGCTACACCTTC.

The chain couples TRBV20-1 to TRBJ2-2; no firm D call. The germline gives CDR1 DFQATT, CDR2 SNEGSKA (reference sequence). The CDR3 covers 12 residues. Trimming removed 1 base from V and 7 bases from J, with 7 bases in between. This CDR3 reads CSARVMGGELFF. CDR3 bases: TGCAGTGCTAGAGTGATGGGCGGGGAGCTGTTTTTT.

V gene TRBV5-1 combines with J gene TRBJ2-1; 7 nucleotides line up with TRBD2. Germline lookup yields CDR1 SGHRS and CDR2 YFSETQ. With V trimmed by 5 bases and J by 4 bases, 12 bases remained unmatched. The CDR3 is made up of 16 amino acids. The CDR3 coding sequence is TGCGCCAGCAGAAGAGATCCGGGACTAACGTACAATGAGCAGTTCTTC. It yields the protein CASRRDPGLTYNEQFF.

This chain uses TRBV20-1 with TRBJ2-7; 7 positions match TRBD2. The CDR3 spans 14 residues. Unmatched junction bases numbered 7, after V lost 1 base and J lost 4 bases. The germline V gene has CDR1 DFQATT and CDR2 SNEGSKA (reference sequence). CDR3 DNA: TGCAGTGCTAGAGTTCTTACGGGAGGATACGAGCAGTACTTC. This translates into CSARVLTGGYEQYF.

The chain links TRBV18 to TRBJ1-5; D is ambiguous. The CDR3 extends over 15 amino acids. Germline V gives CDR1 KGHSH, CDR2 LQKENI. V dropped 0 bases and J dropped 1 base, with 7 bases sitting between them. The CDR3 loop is CASSPPQSSNQPQHF. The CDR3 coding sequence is TGTGCCAGCTCACCACCACAATCGAGCAATCAGCCCCAGCATTTT.

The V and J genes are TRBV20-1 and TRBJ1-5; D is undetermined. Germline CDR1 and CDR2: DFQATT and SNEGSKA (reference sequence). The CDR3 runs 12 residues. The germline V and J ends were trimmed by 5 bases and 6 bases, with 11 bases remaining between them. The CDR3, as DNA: TGCAGTGCTCACAGTGGCAGTCAGCCCCAGCATTTT. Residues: CSAHSGSQPQHF.

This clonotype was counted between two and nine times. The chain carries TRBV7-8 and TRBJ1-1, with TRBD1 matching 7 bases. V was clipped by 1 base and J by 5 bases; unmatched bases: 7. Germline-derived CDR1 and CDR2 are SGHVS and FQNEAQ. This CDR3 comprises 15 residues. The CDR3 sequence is CASSLGSQQGTEAFF. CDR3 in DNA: TGTGCCAGCAGCTTAGGCAGTCAACAGGGGACTGAAGCTTTCTTT.

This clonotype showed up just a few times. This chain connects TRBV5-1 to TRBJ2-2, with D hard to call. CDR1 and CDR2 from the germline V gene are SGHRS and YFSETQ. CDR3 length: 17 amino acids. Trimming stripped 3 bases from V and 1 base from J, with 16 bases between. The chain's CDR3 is CASSSSIWSENTGELFF. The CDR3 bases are TGCGCCAGCAGCTCGTCAATTTGGTCAGAGAACACCGGGGAGCTGTTTTTT.

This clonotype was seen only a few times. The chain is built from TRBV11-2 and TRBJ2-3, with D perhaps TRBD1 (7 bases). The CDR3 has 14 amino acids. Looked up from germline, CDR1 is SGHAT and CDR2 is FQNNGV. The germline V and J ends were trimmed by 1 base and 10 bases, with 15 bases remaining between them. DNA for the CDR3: TGTGCCAGCAGCTTAGGCGCAGGGGGGTGGGCGCAGTATTTT. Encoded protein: CASSLGAGGWAQYF.

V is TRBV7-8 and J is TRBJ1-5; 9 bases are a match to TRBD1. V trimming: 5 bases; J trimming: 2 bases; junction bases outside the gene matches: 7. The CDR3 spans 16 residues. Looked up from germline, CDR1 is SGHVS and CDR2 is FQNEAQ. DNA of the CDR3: TGTGCCAGCAGCATAAACCGGGACAGGGGCAATCAGCCCCAGCATTTT. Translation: CASSINRDRGNQPQHF. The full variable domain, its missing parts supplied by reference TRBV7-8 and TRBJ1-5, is GAGVSQSPRYKVAKRGQDVALRCDPISGHVSLFWYQQALGQGPEFLTYFQNEAQLDKSGLPSDRFFAERPEGSVSTLKIQRTQQEDSAVYLCASSINRDRGNQPQHFGDGTRLSIL.

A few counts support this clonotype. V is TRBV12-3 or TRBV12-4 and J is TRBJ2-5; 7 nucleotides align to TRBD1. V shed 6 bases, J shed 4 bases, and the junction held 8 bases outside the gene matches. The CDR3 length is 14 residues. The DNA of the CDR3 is TGTGCCAGCAGCTATGACAGGGACAGAGAGACCCAGTACTTC. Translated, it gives CASSYDRDRETQYF.

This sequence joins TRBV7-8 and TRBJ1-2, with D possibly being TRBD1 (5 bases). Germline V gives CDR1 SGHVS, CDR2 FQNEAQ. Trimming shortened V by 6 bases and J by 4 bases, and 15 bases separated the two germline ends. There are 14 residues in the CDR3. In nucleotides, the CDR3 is TGTGCCAGCAGTCCTAGACAGAATCTCTATGGCTACACCTTC. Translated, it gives CASSPRQNLYGYTF.

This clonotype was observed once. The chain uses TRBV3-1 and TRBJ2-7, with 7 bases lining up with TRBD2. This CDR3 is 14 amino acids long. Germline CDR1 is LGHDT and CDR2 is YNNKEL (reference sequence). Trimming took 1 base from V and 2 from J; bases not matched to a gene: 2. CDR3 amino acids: CASSQGEGTYEQYF. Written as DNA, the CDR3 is TGTGCCAGCAGCCAAGGGGAGGGAACCTACGAGCAGTACTTC.

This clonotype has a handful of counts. The CDR3 region is CASSPISGGITDTQYF. The CDR3 bases are TGTGCCAGCAGCCCCATTAGCGGGGGCATCACAGATACGCAGTATTTT. The rearrangement joins TRBV7-9 to TRBJ2-3, with 9 bases identical to TRBD2. CDR3 length: 16 amino acids. The germline CDR1 and CDR2 sequences are SEHNR and FQNEAQ (reference sequence). V was clipped by 5 bases and J by 2 bases; unmatched bases: 8. Complete variable domain (other parts from reference TRBV7-9 and TRBJ2-3): DTGVSQNPRHKITKRGQNVTFRCDPISEHNRLYWYRQTLGQGPEFLTYFQNEAQLEKSRLLSDRFSAERPKGSFSTLEIQRTEQGDSAMYLCASSPISGGITDTQYFGPGTRLTVL.

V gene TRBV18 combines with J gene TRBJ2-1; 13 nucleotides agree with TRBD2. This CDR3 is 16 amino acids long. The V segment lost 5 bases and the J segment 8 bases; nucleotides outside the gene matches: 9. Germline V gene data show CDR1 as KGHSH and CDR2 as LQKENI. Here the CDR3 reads CASSTYLGTSGDEQFF. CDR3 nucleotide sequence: TGTGCCAGCTCAACCTACTTAGGGACTAGCGGGGATGAGCAGTTCTTC.

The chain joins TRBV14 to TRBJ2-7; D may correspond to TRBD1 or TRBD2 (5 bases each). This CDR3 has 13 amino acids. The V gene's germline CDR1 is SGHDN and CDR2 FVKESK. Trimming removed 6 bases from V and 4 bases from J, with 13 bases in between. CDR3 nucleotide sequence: TGTGCCAGCAGTCAAACGGGACGGTACGAGCAGTACTTC. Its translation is CASSQTGRYEQYF. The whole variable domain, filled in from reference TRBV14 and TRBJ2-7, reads EAGVTQFPSHSVIEKGQTVTLRCDPISGHDNLYWYRRVMGKEIKFLLHFVKESKQDESGMPNNRFLAERTGGTYSTLKVQPAELEDSGVYFCASSQTGRYEQYFGPGTRLTVT.

CDR3 sequence: CAWSVGLTSSNTGELFF. In DNA form, the CDR3 reads TGTGCCTGGAGTGTAGGTCTCACATCCTCGAACACCGGGGAGCTGTTTTTT. The gene calls are TRBV30 and TRBJ2-2; no definite D call. The CDR3 is 17 amino acids. V was pared by 0 bases and J by 0 bases, with 14 bases between. Germline CDR1 GTSNPN, CDR2 SVGIG (reference sequence).

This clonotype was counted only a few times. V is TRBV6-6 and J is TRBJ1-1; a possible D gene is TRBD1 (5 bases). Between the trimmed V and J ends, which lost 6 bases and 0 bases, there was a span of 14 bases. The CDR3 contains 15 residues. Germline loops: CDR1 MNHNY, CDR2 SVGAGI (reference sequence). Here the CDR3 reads CASRPRSGVNTEAFF. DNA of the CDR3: TGTGCCAGCAGGCCACGATCGGGGGTGAACACTGAAGCTTTCTTT.

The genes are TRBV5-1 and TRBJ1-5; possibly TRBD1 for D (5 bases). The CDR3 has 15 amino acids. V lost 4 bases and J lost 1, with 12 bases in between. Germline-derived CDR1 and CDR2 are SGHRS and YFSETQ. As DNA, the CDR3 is TGCGCCAGCAGCGACAGTGGGGACAGCAATCAGCCCCAGCATTTT. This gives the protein CASSDSGDSNQPQHF.

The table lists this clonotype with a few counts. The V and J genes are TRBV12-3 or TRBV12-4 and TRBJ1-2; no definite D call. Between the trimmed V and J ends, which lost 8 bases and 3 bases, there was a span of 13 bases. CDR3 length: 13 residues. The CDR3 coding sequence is TGTGCCAGCGGCTCCTCGGGTTACTATGGCTACACCTTC. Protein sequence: CASGSSGYYGYTF.

DNA for the CDR3: TGTGCCAGCAGCCAAGATAGAGCGGGAGTAATTTACGAGCAGTACTTC. It encodes CASSQDRAGVIYEQYF. V and J are TRBV3-1 and TRBJ2-7; TRBD2 aligns across 8 bases. This CDR3 is 16 amino acids long. J lost 4 bases, V lost 0 bases, and 8 bases had no gene match. Germline V gives CDR1 LGHDT, CDR2 YNNKEL (reference sequence).